The clone carrying this TCR beta chain occurred a few times. The antigen is unknown. The sample originates from a study of blood T cells in healthy people across ages. General study results and limits: As naive T cell percentage varied, TCR beta diversity correlated strongly with it.

Trimming removed 7 bases from V and 0 bases from J; junction bases left unmatched: 16. Germline-derived CDR1 and CDR2 are MNHEY and SVGAGI. CDR3 length: 18 residues. It was roughly 10 milliliters of peripheral blood that were drawn from each donor. In each sample, at least 6.5 million PBMCs were isolated. It was with a sample-barcoded 5' primer and a J-beta primer mix that a second PCR of roughly 7 to 11 cycles was run. Through a template-switch adaptor with 12 random nucleotides, each cDNA molecule received a tag. One entry per CDR3 protein results from TCRdb running MiXCR on the 5' RACE reads. Among about 1,800,000 distinct CDR3 sequences listed, roughly 30% were seen once.

The sequence was obtained from a woman in her 30s in good health. The specimen sequenced was blood. This chain links TRBV6-5 with TRBJ2-3, with 7 bases fitting TRBD2. The CDR3 region is CASNRGVRHLLSTDTQYF. CDR3 DNA: TGTGCCAGCAATCGGGGGGTGAGGCACCTTCTTAGCACAGATACGCAGTATTTT.